The 5 T cell receptor beta chains below were found in one sample sequenced in a study of breast tumors, draining lymph nodes, adjacent tissues. Axillary draining lymph nodes of breast cancer patients supplied the node samples. TCRdb called the multiplex PCR reads again in MiXCR, with one record for every CDR3 protein. The table lists some 150,000 distinct CDR3 sequences, around 22% of them singletons. Sample: axillary lymph node tissue. All receptors derive from a female donor with breast cancer. Some clones in this sample may be carry-over from other donors' samples.

This clonotype has ten or more counts. This rearrangement joins TRBV7-2 to TRBJ2-3; 7 bases fit TRBD2. The V segment lost 5 bases and the J segment 1 base; nucleotides outside the gene matches: 9. Germline CDR1 is SGHTA and CDR2 is FQGNSA. This CDR3 is 16 amino acids long. The CDR3 bases are TGTGCCAGCAGCGGGGGAGCGGGGACCGGCACAGATACGCAGTATTTT. It encodes CASSGGAGTGTDTQYF.

This clonotype was counted at least ten times. V is TRBV19 and J is TRBJ1-5; 10 bases are shared with TRBD1. CDR1 and CDR2 from the germline V gene are LNHDA and SQIVND (reference sequence). Trimming cost V 4 bases and J 6 bases; bases outside gene matches: 12. The CDR3 contains 17 residues. The CDR3 here is CASSNRGGTGEGQPQHF. The CDR3 bases are TGTGCCAGTAGTAATCGGGGCGGGACAGGGGAGGGTCAGCCCCAGCATTTT.

Ten or more counts support this clonotype. The CDR3 sequence is CAWNRDPKPYEQYF. The CDR3 DNA is TGTGCCTGGAATAGGGACCCCAAGCCTTACGAGCAGTACTTC. The chain is built from TRBV30 and TRBJ2-7; D might be TRBD1 or TRBD2, each matching 5 bases. From germline, CDR1 is GTSNPN and CDR2 SVGIG (reference sequence). The CDR3 is made up of 14 amino acids. Trimming shortened V by 4 bases and J by 4 bases, and 17 bases separated the two germline ends.

The chain employs TRBV20-1 and TRBJ1-6; 8 positions match TRBD1. This CDR3 spans 16 amino acids. The J segment lost 10 bases and the V segment lost 1 base, leaving 12 bases of the junction unmatched. Per germline, CDR1 DFQATT and CDR2 SNEGSKA (reference sequence). The CDR3 nucleotides are TGCAGTGCTAGAGGGACAGGGCTTAGCTCGTCCTCACCCCTCCACTTT. Its translation is CSARGTGLSSSSPLHF.

As regards this clonotype: Given a much more abundant clone one base away, this may be a read error. This sequence joins TRBV7-8 and TRBJ2-7; a possible D gene is TRBD2 (6 bases). CDR3 length equals 14 residues. With 5 bases removed from V and 3 bases from J, the gap between germline ends came to 14 bases. Germline V CDR1 and CDR2: SGHVS, FQNEAQ. This CDR3 is CASSDRDGGYEQYF. DNA for the CDR3: TGTGCCAGCAGCGACCGGGACGGGGGCTACGAGCAGTACTTC.